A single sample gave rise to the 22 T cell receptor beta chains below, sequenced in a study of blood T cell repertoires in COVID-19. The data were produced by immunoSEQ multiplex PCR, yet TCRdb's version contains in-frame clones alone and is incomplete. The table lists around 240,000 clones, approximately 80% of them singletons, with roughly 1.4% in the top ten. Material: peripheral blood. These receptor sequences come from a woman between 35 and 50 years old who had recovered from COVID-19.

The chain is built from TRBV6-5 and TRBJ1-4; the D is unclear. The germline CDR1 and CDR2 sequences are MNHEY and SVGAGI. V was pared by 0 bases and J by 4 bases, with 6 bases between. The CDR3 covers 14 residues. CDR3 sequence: CASSYSGVNEKLFF. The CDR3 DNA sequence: TGTGCCAGCAGTTACTCGGGAGTTAATGAAAAACTGTTTTTT.

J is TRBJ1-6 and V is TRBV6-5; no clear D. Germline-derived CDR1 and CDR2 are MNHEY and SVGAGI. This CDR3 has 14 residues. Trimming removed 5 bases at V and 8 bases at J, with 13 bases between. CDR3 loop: CASSRGNRDSPLHF. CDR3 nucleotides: TGTGCCAGCAGTCGGGGAAACAGAGATTCACCCCTCCACTTT.

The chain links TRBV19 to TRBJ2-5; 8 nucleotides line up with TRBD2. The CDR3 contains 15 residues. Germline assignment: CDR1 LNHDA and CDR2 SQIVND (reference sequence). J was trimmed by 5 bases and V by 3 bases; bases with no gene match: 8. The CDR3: CASSMDSGVGETQYF. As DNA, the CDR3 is TGTGCCAGTAGTATGGATAGCGGGGTCGGTGAGACCCAGTACTTC.

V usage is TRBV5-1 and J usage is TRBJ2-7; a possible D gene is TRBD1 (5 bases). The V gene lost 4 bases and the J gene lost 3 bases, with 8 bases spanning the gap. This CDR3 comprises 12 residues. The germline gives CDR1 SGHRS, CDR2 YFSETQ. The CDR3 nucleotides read TGCGCCAGCAGCCAGGACATCTACGAGCAGTACTTC. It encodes CASSQDIYEQYF. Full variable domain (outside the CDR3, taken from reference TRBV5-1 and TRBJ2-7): KAGVTQTPRYLIKTRGQQVTLSCSPISGHRSVSWYQQTPGQGLQFLFEYFSETQRNKGNFPGRFSGRQFSNSRSEMNVSTLELGDSALYLCASSQDIYEQYFGPGTRLTVT.

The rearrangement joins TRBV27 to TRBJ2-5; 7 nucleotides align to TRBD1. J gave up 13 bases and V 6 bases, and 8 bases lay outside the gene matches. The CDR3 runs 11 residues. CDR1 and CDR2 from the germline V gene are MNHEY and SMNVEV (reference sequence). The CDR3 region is CASRQGPDLYF. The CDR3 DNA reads TGTGCCAGCAGACAGGGGCCGGATTTGTACTTC.

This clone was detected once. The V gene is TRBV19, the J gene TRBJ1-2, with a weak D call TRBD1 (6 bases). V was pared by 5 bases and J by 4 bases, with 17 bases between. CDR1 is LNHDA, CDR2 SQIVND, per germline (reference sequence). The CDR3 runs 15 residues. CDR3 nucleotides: TGTGCCAGTAGTTATCAGGGGAATTCGGGCTATGGCTACACCTTC. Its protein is CASSYQGNSGYGYTF.

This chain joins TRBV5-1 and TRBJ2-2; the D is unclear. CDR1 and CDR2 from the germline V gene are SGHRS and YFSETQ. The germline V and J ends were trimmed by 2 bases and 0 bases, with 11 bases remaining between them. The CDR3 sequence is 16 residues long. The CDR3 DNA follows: TGCGCCAGCAGCTTACTCCCACAGCCGAACACCGGGGAGCTGTTTTTT. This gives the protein CASSLLPQPNTGELFF.

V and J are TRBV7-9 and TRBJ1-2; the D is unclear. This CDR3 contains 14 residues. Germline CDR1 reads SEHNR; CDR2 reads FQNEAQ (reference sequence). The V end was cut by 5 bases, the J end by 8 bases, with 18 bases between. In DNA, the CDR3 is TGTGCCAGCAGCAGTAACGGACTGCTTAGCGGCTACACCTTC. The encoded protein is CASSSNGLLSGYTF.

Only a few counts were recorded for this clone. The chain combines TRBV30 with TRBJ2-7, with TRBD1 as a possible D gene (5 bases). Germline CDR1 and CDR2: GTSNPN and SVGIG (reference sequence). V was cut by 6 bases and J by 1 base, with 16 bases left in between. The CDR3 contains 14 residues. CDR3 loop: CACDVSGKSYEQYF. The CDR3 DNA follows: TGTGCCTGTGATGTCTCAGGGAAATCCTACGAGCAGTACTTC.

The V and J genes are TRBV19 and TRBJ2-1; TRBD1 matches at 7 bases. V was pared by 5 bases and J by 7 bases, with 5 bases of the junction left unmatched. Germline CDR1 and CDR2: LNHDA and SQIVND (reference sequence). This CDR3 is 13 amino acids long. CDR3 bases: TGTGCCAGTAGTTTGACAGGGTGGAATGAGCAGTTCTTC. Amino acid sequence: CASSLTGWNEQFF.

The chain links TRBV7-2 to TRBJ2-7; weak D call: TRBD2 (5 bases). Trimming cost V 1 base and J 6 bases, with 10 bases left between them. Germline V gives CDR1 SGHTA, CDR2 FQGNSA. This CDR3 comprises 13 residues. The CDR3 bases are TGTGCCAGCAGCTTAGATAGCGCGAGCGAGCAGTACTTC. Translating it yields CASSLDSASEQYF. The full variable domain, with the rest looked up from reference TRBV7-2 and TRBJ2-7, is GAGVSQSPSNKVTEKGKDVELRCDPISGHTALYWYRQSLGQGLEFLIYFQGNSAPDKSGLPSDRFSAERTGGSVSTLTIQRTQQEDSAVYLCASSLDSASEQYFGPGTRLTVT.

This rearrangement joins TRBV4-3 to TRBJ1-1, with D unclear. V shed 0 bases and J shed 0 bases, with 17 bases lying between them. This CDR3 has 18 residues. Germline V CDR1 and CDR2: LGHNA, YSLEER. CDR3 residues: CASSQETGEVVMNTEAFF. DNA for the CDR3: TGCGCCAGCAGCCAAGAGACGGGAGAGGTGGTGATGAACACTGAAGCTTTCTTT.

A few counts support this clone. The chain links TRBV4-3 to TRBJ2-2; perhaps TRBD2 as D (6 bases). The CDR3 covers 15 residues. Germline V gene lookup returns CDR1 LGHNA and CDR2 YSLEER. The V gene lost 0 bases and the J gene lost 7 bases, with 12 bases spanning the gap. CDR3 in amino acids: CASSQEGGEVGELFF. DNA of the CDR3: TGCGCCAGCAGCCAAGAGGGTGGGGAGGTCGGGGAGCTGTTTTTT.

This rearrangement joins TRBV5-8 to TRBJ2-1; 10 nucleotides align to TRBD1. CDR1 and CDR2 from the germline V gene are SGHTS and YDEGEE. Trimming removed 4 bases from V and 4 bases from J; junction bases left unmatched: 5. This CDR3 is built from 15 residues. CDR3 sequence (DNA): TGTGCCAGCAGCGCCGGACAGGGGGTTTACAATGAGCAGTTCTTC. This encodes CASSAGQGVYNEQFF.

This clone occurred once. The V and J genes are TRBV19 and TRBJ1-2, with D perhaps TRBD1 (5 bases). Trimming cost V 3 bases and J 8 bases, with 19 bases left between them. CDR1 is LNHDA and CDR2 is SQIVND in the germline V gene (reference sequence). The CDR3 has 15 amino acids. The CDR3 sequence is CASSIPGLTWYGYTF. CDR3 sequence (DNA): TGTGCCAGTAGTATCCCAGGGCTAACGTGGTACGGCTACACCTTC. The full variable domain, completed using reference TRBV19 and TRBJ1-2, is DGGITQSPKYLFRKEGQNVTLSCEQNLNHDAMYWYRQDPGQGLRLIYYSQIVNDFQKGDIAEGYSVSREKKESFPLTVTSAQKNPTAFYLCASSIPGLTWYGYTFGSGTRLTVV.

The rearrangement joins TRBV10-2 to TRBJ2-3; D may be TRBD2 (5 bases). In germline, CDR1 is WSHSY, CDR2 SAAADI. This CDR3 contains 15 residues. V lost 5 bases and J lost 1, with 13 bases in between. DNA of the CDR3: TGCGCCAGCAGTCTGACGGGGATGCGCACAGATACGCAGTATTTT. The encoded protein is CASSLTGMRTDTQYF.

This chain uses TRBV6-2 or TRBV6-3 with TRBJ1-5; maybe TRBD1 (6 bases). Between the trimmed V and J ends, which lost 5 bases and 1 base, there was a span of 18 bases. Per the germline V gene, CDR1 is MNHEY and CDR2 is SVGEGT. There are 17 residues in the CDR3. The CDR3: CASSPDRFRGSNQPQHF. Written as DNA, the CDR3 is TGTGCCAGCAGTCCCGACAGGTTTCGCGGCAGCAATCAGCCCCAGCATTTT.

CDR3 residues: CASSLGGGSTYGYTF. The DNA of the CDR3 is TGCGCCAGCAGCTTGGGCGGGGGCTCGACCTATGGCTACACCTTC. The V and J genes are TRBV5-1 and TRBJ1-2, with D tentatively TRBD1 (6 bases). This CDR3 has 15 amino acids. Germline CDR1 is SGHRS and CDR2 is YFSETQ. V shed 0 bases and J shed 4 bases, with 13 bases lying between them.

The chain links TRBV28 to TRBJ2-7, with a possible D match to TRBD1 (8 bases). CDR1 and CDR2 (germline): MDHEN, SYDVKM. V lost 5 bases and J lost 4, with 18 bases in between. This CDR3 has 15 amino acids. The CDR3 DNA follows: TGTGCCAGCAGTGGGAGGGCAGGGGGCTTGTACGAGCAGTACTTC. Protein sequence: CASSGRAGGLYEQYF.

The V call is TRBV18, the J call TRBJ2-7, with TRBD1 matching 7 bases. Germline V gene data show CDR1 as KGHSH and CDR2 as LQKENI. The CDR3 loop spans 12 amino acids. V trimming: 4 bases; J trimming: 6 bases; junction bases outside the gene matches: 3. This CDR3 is CASSQDRSEQYF. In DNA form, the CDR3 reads TGTGCCAGCTCACAGGACAGGAGCGAGCAGTACTTC.

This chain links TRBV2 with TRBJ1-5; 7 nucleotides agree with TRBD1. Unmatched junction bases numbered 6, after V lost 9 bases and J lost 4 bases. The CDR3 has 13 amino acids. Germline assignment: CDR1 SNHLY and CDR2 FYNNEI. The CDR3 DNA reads TGTGCCAGAGGGACAGCTAAGAATCAGCCCCAGCATTTT. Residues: CARGTAKNQPQHF.

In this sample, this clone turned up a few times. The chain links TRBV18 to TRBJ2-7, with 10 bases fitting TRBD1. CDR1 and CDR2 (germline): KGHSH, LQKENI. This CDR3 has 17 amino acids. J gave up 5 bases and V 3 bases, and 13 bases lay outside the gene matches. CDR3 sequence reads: CASSPSTGTGVPHEQYF. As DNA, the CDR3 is TGTGCCAGCTCACCTTCCACCGGGACAGGGGTCCCCCACGAGCAGTACTTC.